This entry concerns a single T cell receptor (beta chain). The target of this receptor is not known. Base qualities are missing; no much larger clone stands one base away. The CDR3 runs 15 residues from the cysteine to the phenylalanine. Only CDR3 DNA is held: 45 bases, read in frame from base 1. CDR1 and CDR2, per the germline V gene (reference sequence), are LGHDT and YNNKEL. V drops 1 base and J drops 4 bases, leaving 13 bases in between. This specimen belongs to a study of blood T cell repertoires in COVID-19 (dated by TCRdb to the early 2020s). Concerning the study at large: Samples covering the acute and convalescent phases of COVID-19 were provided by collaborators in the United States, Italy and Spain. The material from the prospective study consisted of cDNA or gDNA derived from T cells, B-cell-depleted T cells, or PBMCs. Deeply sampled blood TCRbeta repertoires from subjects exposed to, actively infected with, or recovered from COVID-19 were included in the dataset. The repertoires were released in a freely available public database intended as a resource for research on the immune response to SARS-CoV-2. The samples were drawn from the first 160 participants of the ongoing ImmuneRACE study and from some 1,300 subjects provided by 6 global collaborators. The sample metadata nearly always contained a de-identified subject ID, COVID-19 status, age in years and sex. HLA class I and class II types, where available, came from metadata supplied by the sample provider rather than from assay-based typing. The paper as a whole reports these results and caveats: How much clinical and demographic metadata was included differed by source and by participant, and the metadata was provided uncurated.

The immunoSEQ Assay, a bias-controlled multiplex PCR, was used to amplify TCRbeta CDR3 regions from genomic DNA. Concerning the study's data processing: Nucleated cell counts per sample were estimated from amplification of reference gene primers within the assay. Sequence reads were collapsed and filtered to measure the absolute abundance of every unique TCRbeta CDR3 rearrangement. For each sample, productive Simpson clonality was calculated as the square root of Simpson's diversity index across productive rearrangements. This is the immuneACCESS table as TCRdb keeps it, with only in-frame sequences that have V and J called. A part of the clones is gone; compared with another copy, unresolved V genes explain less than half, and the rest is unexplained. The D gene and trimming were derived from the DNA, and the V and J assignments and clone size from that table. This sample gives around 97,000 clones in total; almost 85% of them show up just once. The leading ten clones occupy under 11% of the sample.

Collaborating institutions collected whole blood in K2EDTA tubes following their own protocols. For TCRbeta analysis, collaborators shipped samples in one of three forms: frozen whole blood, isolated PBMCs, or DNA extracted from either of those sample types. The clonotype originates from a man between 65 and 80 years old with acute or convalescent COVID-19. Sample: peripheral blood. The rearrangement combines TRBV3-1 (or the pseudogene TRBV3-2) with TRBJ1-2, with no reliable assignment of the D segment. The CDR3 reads CASSQGLIGAYGYTF. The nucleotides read TGTGCCAGCAGCCAAGGGCTCATTGGAGCCTATGGCTACACCTTC.